One and the same sample provided the 20 T cell receptor beta chains below, sequenced in a study of blood T cell repertoires in COVID-19. Sequenced by immunoSEQ multiplex PCR; TCRdb stores in-frame clones only, minus some. The repertoire consists of 110,000 to 150,000 clones, with over 70% occurring once and the leading ten covering 3.5%. Source material: peripheral blood. Receptor source: a man between 65 and 79 years old who had recovered from COVID-19.

V and J are TRBV5-6 and TRBJ2-7; maybe TRBD2 (6 bases). CDR1 and CDR2 (germline): SGHDT, YYEEEE. The CDR3 extends over 13 amino acids. Deletions cut 9 bases from V and 1 base from J, with 14 bases between. The CDR3 loop is CATMRRESYEQYF. In DNA, the CDR3 is TGTGCCACAATGAGGAGGGAATCCTACGAGCAGTACTTC.

Only a few counts were recorded for this clone. The chain combines TRBV18 with TRBJ1-5; 7 bases align to TRBD1. The CDR3 consists of 15 residues. Per the germline V gene, CDR1 is KGHSH and CDR2 is LQKENI. V shed 1 base and J 4 bases; nucleotides not matched to a gene: 4. In DNA form, the CDR3 reads TGTGCCAGCTCACCACTAGGGGGCGCGAATCAGCCCCAGCATTTT. Protein product: CASSPLGGANQPQHF.

V usage is TRBV3-1 (or the pseudogene TRBV3-2) and J usage is TRBJ2-3, with TRBD2 as a possible D gene (5 bases). In germline, CDR1 is LGHDT, CDR2 YNNKEL (reference sequence). The CDR3 sequence is 15 residues long. The V gene lost 4 bases and the J gene lost 2 bases, with 13 bases spanning the gap. The DNA for the CDR3 is TGTGCCAGCAGCCCCGAGGGTCTATACACAGATACGCAGTATTTT. Its protein product is CASSPEGLYTDTQYF.

The chain has TRBV2 and TRBJ1-5; the D gene is possibly TRBD1 (6 bases). The germline gives CDR1 SNHLY, CDR2 FYNNEI. V was cut by 5 bases and J by 8 bases, with 16 bases left in between. The CDR3 totals 14 residues. The CDR3 DNA reads TGTGCCAGCAGTAAAACAGGGTTCAGGGAGCCCCAGCATTTT. Its translation: CASSKTGFREPQHF.

The chain joins TRBV7-2 to TRBJ2-4; 13 bases line up with TRBD2. V was pared by 5 bases and J by 1 base, with 11 bases of the junction left unmatched. CDR3 length: 19 residues. Germline values: CDR1 SGHTA, CDR2 FQGNSA. The chain's CDR3 is CASSPGRGLAGDAKNIQYF. CDR3 sequence (DNA): TGTGCCAGCAGCCCCGGCCGCGGACTAGCGGGAGACGCCAAAAACATTCAGTACTTC.

V is TRBV19 and J is TRBJ2-7, with a tentative D call TRBD2 (5 bases). Per the germline V gene, CDR1 is LNHDA and CDR2 is SQIVND (reference sequence). The CDR3 runs 15 residues. V was trimmed by 5 bases and J by 2 bases, leaving 16 bases between them. The CDR3 spells CASSLPSRPPYEQYF. CDR3 sequence (DNA): TGTGCCAGTAGTCTCCCTAGCCGTCCCCCCTACGAGCAGTACTTC.

This clone was detected only once. Other DNA sequences in the sample encode the same CDR3. The CDR3 bases are TGTGCCAGCAGCCCTCGTGCAGGTTCCTCTGGAAACACCATATATTTT. It specifies CASSPRAGSSGNTIYF. The chain has TRBV11-2 and TRBJ1-3; D is unresolved. CDR1 SGHAT and CDR2 FQNNGV come from the germline V gene. Deletions cut 5 bases from V and 0 bases from J, with 14 bases between. This CDR3 has 16 residues.

The chain combines TRBV3-1 (or the pseudogene TRBV3-2) with TRBJ2-1; 7 bases are a match to TRBD2. The length of the CDR3 is 14 residues. CDR1 and CDR2 (germline): LGHDT, YNNKEL (reference sequence). V gave up 4 bases and J gave up 5 bases; unmatched junction bases: 5. DNA of the CDR3: TGTGCCAGCAGCCCCCCAGCGGGACACAATGAGCAGTTCTTC. Its protein is CASSPPAGHNEQFF.

The rearrangement joins TRBV18 to TRBJ2-7, with 7 bases that match TRBD1. CDR1 is KGHSH and CDR2 is LQKENI in the germline V gene. Trimming took 3 bases from V and 2 from J; bases not matched to a gene: 13. CDR3 length equals 17 residues. The CDR3 DNA reads as TGTGCCAGCTCACCTACCCCGGGACAGTTACCCACCTACGAGCAGTACTTC. It encodes CASSPTPGQLPTYEQYF.

The chain couples TRBV6-1 to TRBJ2-7; 8 nucleotides align to TRBD2. Per the germline V gene, CDR1 is MNHNS and CDR2 is SASEGT. The J segment lost 2 bases and the V segment lost 2 bases, leaving 5 bases of the junction unmatched. CDR3 size: 15 residues. The DNA of the CDR3 is TGTGCCAGCAGTGAACGGCCAGCGGGAGCCTACGAGCAGTACTTC. The encoded protein is CASSERPAGAYEQYF.

This clone was seen once. V and J are TRBV19 and TRBJ1-6; D not certain. Deletions cut 6 bases from V and 0 bases from J, with 9 bases between. CDR1 and CDR2 (germline): LNHDA, SQIVND (reference sequence). This CDR3 region has 15 residues. The DNA for the CDR3 is TGTGCCAGTAGCCCGACTAGCTCCTATAATTCACCCCTCCACTTT. Translated, it gives CASSPTSSYNSPLHF.

This chain uses TRBV7-9 with TRBJ1-2; tentative D call: TRBD1 (5 bases). Per germline, CDR1 SEHNR and CDR2 FQNEAQ (reference sequence). Trimming stripped 3 bases from V and 3 bases from J, with 8 bases between. This CDR3 has 13 amino acids. The CDR3 sequence is CASSLGRDYGYTF. CDR3 nucleotides: TGTGCCAGCAGCTTGGGCAGGGACTATGGCTACACCTTC. Filled out from reference TRBV7-9 and TRBJ1-2, the complete variable domain reads DTGVSQNPRHKITKRGQNVTFRCDPISEHNRLYWYRQTLGQGPEFLTYFQNEAQLEKSRLLSDRFSAERPKGSFSTLEIQRTEQGDSAMYLCASSLGRDYGYTFGSGTRLTVV.

The rearrangement links TRBV7-8 to TRBJ2-1, with a possible D match to TRBD2 (6 bases). Between the trimmed V and J ends, which lost 3 bases and 5 bases, there was a span of 14 bases. The CDR3 covers 15 residues. Per germline, CDR1 SGHVS and CDR2 FQNEAQ. The CDR3 reads CASSFRASVNNEQFF. CDR3 in DNA: TGTGCCAGCAGCTTCCGAGCTAGCGTAAACAATGAGCAGTTCTTC.

A word on this clone: An end of the junction does not agree with germline; a read error may underlie this. The rearrangement uses TRBV29-1 and TRBJ1-1; D possibly corresponds to TRBD1 (5 bases). The CDR3 sequence is 11 residues long. CDR1 and CDR2 from the germline V gene are SQVTM and ANQGSEA. CDR3 bases: TGCAGCGTTTTAACGGTACCGGGGGAACTTTTT. This sequence encodes CSVLTVPGELF.

The chain has TRBV10-1 and TRBJ1-4; perhaps TRBD1 as D (6 bases). From germline, CDR1 is WNHNN and CDR2 SYGVQD (reference sequence). V was pared by 6 bases and J by 0 bases, with 17 bases between. The CDR3 extends over 17 amino acids. As DNA, the CDR3 is TGCGCCAGCAGGGGGGACACCCGAGTTGCAACTAATGAAAAACTGTTTTTT. This gives the protein CASRGDTRVATNEKLFF.

The chain carries TRBV14 and TRBJ2-3; D is possibly TRBD1 (6 bases). The CDR3 sequence is 13 residues long. Germline V gene sequence: CDR1 SGHDN, CDR2 FVKESK. V lost 4 bases and J 5 bases, leaving 10 bases between the germline ends. The CDR3 bases are TGTGCCAGCAGCCCGTGGACAGTAGATACGCAGTATTTT. Its translation is CASSPWTVDTQYF. Full variable domain (remainder filled in from reference TRBV14 and TRBJ2-3): EAGVTQFPSHSVIEKGQTVTLRCDPISGHDNLYWYRRVMGKEIKFLLHFVKESKQDESGMPNNRFLAERTGGTYSTLKVQPAELEDSGVYFCASSPWTVDTQYFGPGTRLTVL.

This chain uses TRBV5-4 with TRBJ2-1; D ambiguous. V was clipped by 0 bases and J by 9 bases, with 7 bases between them. This CDR3 comprises 12 residues. Germline lookup yields CDR1 SGHNT and CDR2 YYREEE (reference sequence). For the CDR3, the DNA is TGTGCCAGCAGCTTGGACCTGAGTGAGCAGTTCTTC. Protein: CASSLDLSEQFF.

This chain joins TRBV28 and TRBJ2-7; 8 nucleotides agree with TRBD1. This CDR3 is built from 15 residues. Losses at the gene ends were 7 bases for V and 5 bases for J; bases not matched to a gene: 13. Germline V CDR1 and CDR2: MDHEN, SYDVKM. This CDR3 reads CASTPWRQGADEQYF. CDR3 DNA sequence: TGTGCCAGCACCCCCTGGCGGCAGGGGGCGGACGAGCAGTACTTC.

The sample holds a few counts of this clone. The chain combines TRBV7-3 with TRBJ2-3, with 7 bases that match TRBD1. Germline V gene sequence: CDR1 SGHTA, CDR2 FQGTGA. The V and J ends lost 5 bases and 11 bases, in that order; junction bases with no gene match: 13. This CDR3 region has 14 residues. The CDR3 DNA follows: TGTGCCAGCAGCCCCGTCCAGGGGGAGAGTATGCAGTATTTT. Its translation is CASSPVQGESMQYF.

The genes are TRBV5-1 and TRBJ2-2, with D unresolved. V was cut by 2 bases and J by 4 bases, with 6 bases left in between. The CDR3 covers 13 residues. Germline V gene sequence: CDR1 SGHRS, CDR2 YFSETQ. CDR3 nucleotide sequence: TGCGCCAGCAGCTTATTCGGCACCGGGGAGCTGTTTTTT. This encodes CASSLFGTGELFF. The variable domain in full, with the rest retrieved from reference TRBV5-1 and TRBJ2-2, is KAGVTQTPRYLIKTRGQQVTLSCSPISGHRSVSWYQQTPGQGLQFLFEYFSETQRNKGNFPGRFSGRQFSNSRSEMNVSTLELGDSALYLCASSLFGTGELFFGEGSRLTVL.